Sequencing of this T cell receptor (beta chain) was carried out in a study of cytomegalovirus exposure and HLA in healthy donors. Study-wide points: Later on, a genetic analysis was performed. It linked a missense variant in DCLRE1C with V- and J-gene trimming of TCR beta. In a later analysis, donors in an Asian-associated ancestry cluster reportedly had fewer N-insertions in productive TCRs than the cohort mean. Later examination showed HLA-associated TCR beta chains had greater clonal expansion than equally common others.

The CDR3 extends over 12 amino acids. CDR1 and CDR2 (germline): GTSNPN, SVGIG (reference sequence). V lost 5 bases, J lost 11 bases, and 10 bases stayed unmatched. PCR employed 60 Vbeta and 13 Jbeta primers. Clones were sequenced by immunoSEQ multiplex PCR, and TCRdb holds only the in-frame ones, with some missing. The sample yields 150,000 to 200,000 clones, more than 75% seen once. This clone has more than one count but fewer than ten. The antigen remains unidentified. The genes are TRBV30 and TRBJ1-1; TRBD1 matches at 8 bases. The sequence was obtained from a male donor in good health and CMV-seropositive. Sequenced material: PBMCs. The CDR3 sequence is CAWGTGERRAFF. CDR3 nucleotides: TGTGCCTGGGGGACAGGCGAGAGGAGGGCTTTCTTT.